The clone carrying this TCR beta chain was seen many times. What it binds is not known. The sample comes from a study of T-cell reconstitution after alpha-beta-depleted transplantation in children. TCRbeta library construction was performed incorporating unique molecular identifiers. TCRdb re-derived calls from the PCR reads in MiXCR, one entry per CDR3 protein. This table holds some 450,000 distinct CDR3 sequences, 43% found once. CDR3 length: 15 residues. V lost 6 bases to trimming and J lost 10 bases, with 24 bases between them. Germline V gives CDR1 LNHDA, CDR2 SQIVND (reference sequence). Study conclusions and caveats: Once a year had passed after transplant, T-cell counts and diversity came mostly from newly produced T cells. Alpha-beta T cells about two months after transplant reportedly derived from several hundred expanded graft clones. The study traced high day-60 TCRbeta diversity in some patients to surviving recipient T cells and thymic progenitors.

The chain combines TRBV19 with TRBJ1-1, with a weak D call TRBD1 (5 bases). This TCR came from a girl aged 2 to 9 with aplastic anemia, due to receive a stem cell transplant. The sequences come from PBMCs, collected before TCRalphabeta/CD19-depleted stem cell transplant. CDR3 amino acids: CASRPLVQGPAGAFF. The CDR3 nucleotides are TGTGCCAGTAGGCCCCTGGTTCAGGGCCCTGCTGGAGCTTTCTTT.